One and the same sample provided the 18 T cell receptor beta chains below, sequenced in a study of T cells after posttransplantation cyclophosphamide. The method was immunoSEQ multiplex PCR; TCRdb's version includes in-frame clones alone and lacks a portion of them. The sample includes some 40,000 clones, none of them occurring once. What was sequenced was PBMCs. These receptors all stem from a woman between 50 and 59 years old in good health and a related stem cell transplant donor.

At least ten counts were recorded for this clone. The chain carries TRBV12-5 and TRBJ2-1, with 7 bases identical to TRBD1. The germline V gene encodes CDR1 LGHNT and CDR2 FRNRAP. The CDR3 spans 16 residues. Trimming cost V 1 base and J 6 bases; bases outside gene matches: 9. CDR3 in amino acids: CASGLGDRVNGNEQFF. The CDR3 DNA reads TGTGCTAGTGGTTTGGGAGACAGGGTCAACGGCAATGAGCAGTTCTTC.

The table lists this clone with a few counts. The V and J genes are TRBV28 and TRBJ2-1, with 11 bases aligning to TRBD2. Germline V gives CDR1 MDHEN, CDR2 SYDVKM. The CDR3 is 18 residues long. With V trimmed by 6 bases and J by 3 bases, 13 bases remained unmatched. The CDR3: CASRPFSLAGGRYNEQFF. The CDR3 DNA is TGTGCCAGCAGACCCTTCTCGTTAGCGGGGGGGCGCTACAATGAGCAGTTCTTC.

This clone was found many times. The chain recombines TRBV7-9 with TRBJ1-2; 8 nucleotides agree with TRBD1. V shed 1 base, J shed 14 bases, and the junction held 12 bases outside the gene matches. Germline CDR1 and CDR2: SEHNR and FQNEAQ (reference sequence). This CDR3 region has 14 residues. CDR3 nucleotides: TGTGCCAGCAGCTTAGGAACACGGGGACAGGAGGCTACCTTC. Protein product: CASSLGTRGQEATF.

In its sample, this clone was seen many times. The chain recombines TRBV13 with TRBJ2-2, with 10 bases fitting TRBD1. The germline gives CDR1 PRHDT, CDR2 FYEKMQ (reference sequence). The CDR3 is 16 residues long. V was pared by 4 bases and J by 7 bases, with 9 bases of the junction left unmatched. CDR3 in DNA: TGTGCCAGCAGCTCGGGGGACAGGGGAATTGGCGGGGAGCTGTTTTTT. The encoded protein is CASSSGDRGIGGELFF.

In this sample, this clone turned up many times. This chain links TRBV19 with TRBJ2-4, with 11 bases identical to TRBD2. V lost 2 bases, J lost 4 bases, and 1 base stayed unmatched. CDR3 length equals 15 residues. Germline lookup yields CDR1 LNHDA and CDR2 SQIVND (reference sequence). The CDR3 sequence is CASSILAGGKNIQYF. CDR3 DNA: TGTGCCAGTAGTATACTAGCGGGGGGTAAAAACATTCAGTACTTC.

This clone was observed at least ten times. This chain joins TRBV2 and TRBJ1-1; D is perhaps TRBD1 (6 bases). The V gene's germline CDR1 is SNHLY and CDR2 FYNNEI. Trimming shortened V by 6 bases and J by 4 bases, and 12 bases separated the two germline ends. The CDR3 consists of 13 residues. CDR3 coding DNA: TGTGCCAGCAGAGCAGGGGAGCGCACTGAAGCTTTCTTT. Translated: CASRAGERTEAFF.

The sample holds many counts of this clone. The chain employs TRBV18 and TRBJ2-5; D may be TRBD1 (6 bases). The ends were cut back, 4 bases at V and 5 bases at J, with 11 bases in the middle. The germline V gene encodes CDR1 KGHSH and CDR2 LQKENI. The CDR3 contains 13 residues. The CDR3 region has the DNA TGTGCCAGCTCACGAGACAGGAGCGAGACCCAGTACTTC. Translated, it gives CASSRDRSETQYF.

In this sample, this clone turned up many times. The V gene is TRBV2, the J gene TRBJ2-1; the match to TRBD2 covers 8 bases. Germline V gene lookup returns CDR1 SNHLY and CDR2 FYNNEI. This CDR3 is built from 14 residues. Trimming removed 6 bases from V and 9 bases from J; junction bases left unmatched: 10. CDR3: CASRIGGGGTEQFF. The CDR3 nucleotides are TGTGCCAGCAGGATCGGGGGGGGCGGGACTGAGCAGTTCTTC.

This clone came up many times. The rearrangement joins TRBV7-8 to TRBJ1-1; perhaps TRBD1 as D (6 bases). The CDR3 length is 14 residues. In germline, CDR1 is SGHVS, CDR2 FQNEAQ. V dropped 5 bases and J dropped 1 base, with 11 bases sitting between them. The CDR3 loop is CASSKGQQNTEAFF. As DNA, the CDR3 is TGTGCCAGCAGCAAAGGACAGCAGAACACTGAAGCTTTCTTT. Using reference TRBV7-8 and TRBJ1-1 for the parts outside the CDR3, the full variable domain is GAGVSQSPRYKVAKRGQDVALRCDPISGHVSLFWYQQALGQGPEFLTYFQNEAQLDKSGLPSDRFFAERPEGSVSTLKIQRTQQEDSAVYLCASSKGQQNTEAFFGQGTRLTVV.

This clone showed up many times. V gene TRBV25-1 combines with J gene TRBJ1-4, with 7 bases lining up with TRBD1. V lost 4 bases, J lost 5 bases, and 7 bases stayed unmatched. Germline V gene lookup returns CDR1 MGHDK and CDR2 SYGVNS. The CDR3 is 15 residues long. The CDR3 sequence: CASSAGTVRNEKLFF. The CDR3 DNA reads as TGTGCCAGCAGTGCCGGGACAGTAAGAAATGAAAAACTGTTTTTT.

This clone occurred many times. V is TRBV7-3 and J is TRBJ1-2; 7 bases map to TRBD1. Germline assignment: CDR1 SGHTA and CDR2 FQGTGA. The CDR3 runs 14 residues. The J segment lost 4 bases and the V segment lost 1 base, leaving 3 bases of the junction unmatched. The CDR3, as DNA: TGTGCCAGCAGCTTAATAGGGGGCCTCTATGGCTACACCTTC. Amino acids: CASSLIGGLYGYTF.

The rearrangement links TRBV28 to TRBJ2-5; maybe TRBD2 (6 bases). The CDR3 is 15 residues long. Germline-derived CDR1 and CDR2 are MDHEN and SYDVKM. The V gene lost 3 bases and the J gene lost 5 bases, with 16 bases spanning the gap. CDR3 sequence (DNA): TGTGCCAGCAGTTTCCCCTTTGGCGGGGTTGAGACCCAGTACTTC. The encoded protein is CASSFPFGGVETQYF.

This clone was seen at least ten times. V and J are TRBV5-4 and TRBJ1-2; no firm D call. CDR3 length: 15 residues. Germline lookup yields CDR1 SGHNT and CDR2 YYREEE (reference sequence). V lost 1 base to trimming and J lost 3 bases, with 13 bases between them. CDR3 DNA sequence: TGTGCCAGCAGCTTGCAAGACGGCACAGACTATGGCTACACCTTC. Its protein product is CASSLQDGTDYGYTF.

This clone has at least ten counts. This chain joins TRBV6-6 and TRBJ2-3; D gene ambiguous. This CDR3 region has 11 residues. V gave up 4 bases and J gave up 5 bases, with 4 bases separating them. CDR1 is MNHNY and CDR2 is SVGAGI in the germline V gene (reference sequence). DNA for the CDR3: TGTGCCAGCAGTTCGGGAGATACGCAGTATTTT. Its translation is CASSSGDTQYF.

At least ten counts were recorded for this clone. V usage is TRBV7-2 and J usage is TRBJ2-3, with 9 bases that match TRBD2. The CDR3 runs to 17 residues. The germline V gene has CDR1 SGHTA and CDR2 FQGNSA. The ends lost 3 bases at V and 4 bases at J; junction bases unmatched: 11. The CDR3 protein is CASSFSGAGGPSDTQYF. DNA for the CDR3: TGTGCCAGCAGCTTCTCGGGTGCGGGGGGGCCCTCAGATACGCAGTATTTT.

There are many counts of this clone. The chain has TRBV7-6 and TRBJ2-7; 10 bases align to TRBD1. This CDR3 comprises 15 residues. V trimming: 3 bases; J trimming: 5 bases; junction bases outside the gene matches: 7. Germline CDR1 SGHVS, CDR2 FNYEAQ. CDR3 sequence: CASSFSGQGVDEQYF. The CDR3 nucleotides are TGTGCCAGCAGCTTCAGTGGACAGGGGGTCGACGAGCAGTACTTC.

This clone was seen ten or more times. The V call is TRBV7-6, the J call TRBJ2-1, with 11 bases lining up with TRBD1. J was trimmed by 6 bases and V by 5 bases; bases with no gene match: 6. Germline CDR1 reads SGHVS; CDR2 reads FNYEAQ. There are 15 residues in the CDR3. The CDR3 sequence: CASSPGTGGGNEQFF. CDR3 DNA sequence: TGTGCCAGCAGCCCCGGGACAGGGGGTGGCAATGAGCAGTTCTTC.

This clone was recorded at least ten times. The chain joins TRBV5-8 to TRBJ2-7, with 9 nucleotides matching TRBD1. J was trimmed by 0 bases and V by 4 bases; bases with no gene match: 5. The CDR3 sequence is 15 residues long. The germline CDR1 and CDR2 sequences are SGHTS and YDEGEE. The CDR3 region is CASSKMTGGSYEQYF. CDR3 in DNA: TGTGCCAGCAGCAAGATGACAGGGGGCTCCTACGAGCAGTACTTC.